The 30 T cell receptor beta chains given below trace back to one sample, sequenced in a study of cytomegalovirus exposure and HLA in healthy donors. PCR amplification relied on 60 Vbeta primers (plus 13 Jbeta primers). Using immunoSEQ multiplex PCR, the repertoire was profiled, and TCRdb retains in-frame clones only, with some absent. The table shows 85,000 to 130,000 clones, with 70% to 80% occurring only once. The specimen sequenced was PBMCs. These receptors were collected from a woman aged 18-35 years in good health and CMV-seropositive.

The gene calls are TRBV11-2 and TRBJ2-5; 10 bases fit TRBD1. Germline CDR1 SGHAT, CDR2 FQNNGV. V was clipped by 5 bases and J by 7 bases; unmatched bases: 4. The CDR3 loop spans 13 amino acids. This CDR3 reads CASSTGQGGTQYF. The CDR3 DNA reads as TGTGCCAGCAGCACCGGACAGGGGGGGACCCAGTACTTC.

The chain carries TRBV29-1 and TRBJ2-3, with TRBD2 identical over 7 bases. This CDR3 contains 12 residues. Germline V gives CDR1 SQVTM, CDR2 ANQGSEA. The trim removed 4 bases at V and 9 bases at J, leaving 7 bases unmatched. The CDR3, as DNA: TGCAGCGTTGTGTTGGCGGGAGACACGCAGTATTTT. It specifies CSVVLAGDTQYF.

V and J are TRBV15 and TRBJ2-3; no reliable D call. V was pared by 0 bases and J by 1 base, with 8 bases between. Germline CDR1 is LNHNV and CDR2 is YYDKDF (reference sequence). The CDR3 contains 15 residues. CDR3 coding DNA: TGTGCCACCAGCAGAGACAGGCGACGCACAGATACGCAGTATTTT. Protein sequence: CATSRDRRRTDTQYF.

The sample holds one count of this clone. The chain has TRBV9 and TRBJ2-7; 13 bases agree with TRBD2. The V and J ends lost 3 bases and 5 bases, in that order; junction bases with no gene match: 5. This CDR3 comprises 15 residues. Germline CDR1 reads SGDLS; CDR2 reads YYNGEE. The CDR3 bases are TGTGCCAGCAGCGCCGGACTAGCGGGAGAGGACGAGCAGTACTTC. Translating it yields CASSAGLAGEDEQYF.

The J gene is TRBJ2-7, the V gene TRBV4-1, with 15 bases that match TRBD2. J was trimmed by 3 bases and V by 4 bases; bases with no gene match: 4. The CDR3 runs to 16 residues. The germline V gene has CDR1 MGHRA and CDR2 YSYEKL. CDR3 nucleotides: TGCGCCAGCAGCCCAGGGGGACTAGCGGGGGGCTACGAGCAGTACTTC. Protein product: CASSPGGLAGGYEQYF.

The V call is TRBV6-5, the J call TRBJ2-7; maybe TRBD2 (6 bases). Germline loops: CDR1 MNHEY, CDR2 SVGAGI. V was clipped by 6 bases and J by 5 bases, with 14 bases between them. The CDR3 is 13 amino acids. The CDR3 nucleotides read TGTGCCAGCAGGGTATCGGGAGAAAACGAGCAGTACTTC. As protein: CASRVSGENEQYF.

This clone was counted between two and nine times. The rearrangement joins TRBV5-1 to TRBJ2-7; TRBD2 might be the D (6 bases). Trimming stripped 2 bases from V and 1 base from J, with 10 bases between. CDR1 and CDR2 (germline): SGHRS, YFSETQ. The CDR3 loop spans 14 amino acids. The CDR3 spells CASSLASASYEQYF. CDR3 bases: TGCGCCAGCAGCTTAGCTAGCGCGTCCTACGAGCAGTACTTC. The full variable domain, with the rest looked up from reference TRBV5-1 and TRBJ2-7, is KAGVTQTPRYLIKTRGQQVTLSCSPISGHRSVSWYQQTPGQGLQFLFEYFSETQRNKGNFPGRFSGRQFSNSRSEMNVSTLELGDSALYLCASSLASASYEQYFGPGTRLTVT.

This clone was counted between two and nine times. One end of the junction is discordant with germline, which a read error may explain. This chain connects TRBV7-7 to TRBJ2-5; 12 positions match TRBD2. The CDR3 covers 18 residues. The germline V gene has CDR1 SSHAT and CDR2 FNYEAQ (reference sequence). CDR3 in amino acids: CASSLNLAGGPGWETQYF. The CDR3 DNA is TGTGCTAGCAGCTTAAACCTAGCGGGAGGGCCTGGGTGGGAGACCCAGTACTTC.

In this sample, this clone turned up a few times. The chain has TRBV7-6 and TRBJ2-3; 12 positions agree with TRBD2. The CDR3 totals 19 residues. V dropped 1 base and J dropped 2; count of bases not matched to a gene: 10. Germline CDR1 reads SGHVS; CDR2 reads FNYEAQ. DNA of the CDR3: TGTGCCAGCAGCTTAGACGCCCCACTAGCGGGGGGCCCCACAGATACGCAGTATTTT. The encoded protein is CASSLDAPLAGGPTDTQYF.

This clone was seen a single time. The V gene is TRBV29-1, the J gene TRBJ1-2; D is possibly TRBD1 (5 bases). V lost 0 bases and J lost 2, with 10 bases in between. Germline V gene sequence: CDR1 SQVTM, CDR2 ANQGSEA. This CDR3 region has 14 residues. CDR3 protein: CSVEDGTANYGYTF. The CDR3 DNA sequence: TGCAGCGTTGAAGATGGGACTGCAAACTATGGCTACACCTTC.

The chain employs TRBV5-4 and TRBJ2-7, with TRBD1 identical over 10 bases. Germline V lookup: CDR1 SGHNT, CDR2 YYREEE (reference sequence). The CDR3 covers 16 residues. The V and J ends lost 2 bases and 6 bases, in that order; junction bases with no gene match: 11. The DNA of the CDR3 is TGTGCCAGCAGCTTCTATCAAGGGACAGGGGCTCCCGAGCAGTACTTC. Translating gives CASSFYQGTGAPEQYF.

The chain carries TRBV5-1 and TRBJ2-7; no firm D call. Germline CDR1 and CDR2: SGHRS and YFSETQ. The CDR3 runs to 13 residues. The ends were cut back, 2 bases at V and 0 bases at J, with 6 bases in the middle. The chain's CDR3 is CASSFSDSYEQYF. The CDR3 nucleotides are TGCGCCAGCAGCTTCAGTGACTCCTACGAGCAGTACTTC.

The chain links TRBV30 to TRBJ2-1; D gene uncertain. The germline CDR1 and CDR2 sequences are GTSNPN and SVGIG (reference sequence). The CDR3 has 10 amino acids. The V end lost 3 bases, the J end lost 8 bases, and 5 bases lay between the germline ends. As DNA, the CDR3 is TGTGCCTGGAGGGTAGATGAGCAGTTCTTC. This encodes CAWRVDEQFF.

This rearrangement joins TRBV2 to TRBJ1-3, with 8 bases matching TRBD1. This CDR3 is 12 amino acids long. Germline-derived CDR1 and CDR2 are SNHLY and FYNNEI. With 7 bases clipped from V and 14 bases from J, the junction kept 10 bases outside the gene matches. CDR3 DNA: TGTGCCAGCATCGGACAGGGTGACGATCTATATTTT. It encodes CASIGQGDDLYF.

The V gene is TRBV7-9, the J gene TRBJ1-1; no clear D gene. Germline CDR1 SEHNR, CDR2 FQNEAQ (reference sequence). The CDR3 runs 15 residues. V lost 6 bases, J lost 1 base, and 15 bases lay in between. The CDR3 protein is CASRPNNGENTEAFF. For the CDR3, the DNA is TGTGCCAGCAGACCTAATAACGGGGAGAACACTGAAGCTTTCTTT.

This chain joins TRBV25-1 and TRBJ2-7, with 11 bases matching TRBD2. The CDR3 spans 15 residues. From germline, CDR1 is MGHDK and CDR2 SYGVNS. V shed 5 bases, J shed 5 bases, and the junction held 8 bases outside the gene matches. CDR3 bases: TGTGCCAGCAGTCGCACTAGCGGGAGAAGGAACGAGCAGTACTTC. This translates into CASSRTSGRRNEQYF.

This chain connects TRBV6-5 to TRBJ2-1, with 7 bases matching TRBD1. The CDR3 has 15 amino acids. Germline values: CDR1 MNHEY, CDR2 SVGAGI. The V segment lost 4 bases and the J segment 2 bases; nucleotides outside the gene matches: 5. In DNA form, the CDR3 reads TGTGCCAGCAGTTTGTCAGGGGGAGCCTACAATGAGCAGTTCTTC. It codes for CASSLSGGAYNEQFF.

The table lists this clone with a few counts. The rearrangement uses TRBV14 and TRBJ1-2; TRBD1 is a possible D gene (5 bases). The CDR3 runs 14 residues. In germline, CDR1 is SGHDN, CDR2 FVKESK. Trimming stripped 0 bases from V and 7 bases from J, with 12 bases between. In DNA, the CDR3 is TGTGCCAGCAGCCAAGACCAGGGAGGAATTGGCTACACCTTC. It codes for CASSQDQGGIGYTF.

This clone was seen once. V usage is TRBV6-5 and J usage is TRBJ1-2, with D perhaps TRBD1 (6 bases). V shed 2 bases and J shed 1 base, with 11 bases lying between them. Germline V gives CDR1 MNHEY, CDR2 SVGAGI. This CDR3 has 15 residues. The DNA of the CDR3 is TGTGCCAGCAGTTACGCGGCAGGGGTTAACTATGGCTACACCTTC. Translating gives CASSYAAGVNYGYTF.

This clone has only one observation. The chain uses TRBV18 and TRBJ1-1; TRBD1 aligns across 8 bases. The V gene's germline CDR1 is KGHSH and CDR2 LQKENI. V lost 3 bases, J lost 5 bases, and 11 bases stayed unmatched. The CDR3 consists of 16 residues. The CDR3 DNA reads TGTGCCAGCTCACCTCAGAGGCAGGGGGCTTGGACTGAAGCTTTCTTT. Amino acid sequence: CASSPQRQGAWTEAFF.

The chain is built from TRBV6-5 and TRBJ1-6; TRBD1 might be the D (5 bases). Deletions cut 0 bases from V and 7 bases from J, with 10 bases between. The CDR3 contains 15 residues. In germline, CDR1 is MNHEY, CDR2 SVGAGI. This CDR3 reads CASSYSSGGNSPLHF. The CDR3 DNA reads TGTGCCAGCAGTTACTCGTCCGGGGGGAATTCACCCCTCCACTTT.

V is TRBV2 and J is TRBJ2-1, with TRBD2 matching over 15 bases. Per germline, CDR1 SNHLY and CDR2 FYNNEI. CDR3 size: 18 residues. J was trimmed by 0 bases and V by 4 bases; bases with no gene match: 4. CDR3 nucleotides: TGTGCCAGCAGTGGGACTAGCGGGAGGGCCCTCTCCTACAATGAGCAGTTCTTC. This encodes CASSGTSGRALSYNEQFF.

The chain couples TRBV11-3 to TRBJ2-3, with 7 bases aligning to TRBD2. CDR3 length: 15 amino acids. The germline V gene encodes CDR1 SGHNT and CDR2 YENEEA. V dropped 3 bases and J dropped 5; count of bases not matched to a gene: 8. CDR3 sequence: CASSFGGSDIDTQYF. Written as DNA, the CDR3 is TGTGCCAGCAGCTTCGGGGGGAGCGACATAGATACGCAGTATTTT. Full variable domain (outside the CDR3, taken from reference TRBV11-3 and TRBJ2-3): EAGVVQSPRYKIIEKKQPVAFWCNPISGHNTLYWYLQNLGQGPELLIRYENEEAVDDSQLPKDRFSAERLKGVDSTLKIQPAELGDSAVYLCASSFGGSDIDTQYFGPGTRLTVL.

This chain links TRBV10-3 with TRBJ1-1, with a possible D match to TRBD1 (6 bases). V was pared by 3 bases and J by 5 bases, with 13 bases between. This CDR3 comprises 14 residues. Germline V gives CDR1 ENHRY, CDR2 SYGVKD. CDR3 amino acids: CAISDRDKRTEAFF. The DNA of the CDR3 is TGTGCCATCAGTGACCGGGACAAGCGGACTGAAGCTTTCTTT.

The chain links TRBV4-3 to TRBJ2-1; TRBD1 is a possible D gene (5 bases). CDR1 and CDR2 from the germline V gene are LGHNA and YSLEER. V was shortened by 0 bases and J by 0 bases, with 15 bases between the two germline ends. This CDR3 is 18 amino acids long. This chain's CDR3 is CASSQDLGLELSYNEQFF. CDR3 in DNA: TGCGCCAGCAGCCAAGATTTGGGGCTGGAGCTCTCCTACAATGAGCAGTTCTTC.

The CDR3 nucleotides read TGTGCCAGCAGCGTAGACAGCTATAGCAATCAGCCCCAGCATTTT. As protein: CASSVDSYSNQPQHF. The V call is TRBV9, the J call TRBJ1-5, with D unresolved. Germline assignment: CDR1 SGDLS and CDR2 YYNGEE. Trimming removed 0 bases from V and 0 bases from J, with 7 bases in between. This CDR3 contains 15 residues.

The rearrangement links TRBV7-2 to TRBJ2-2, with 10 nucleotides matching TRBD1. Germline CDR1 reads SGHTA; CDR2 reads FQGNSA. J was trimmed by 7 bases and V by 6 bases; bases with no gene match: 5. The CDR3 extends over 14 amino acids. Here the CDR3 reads CASRFRTGGGELFF. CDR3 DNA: TGTGCCAGCAGATTTAGGACAGGGGGCGGGGAGCTGTTTTTT.

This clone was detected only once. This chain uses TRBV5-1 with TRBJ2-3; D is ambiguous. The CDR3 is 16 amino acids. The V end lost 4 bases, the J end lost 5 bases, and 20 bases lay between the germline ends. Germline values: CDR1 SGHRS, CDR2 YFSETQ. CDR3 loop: CASSPPLGEEIDTQYF. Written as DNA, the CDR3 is TGCGCCAGCAGCCCCCCTTTGGGCGAAGAGATAGATACGCAGTATTTT. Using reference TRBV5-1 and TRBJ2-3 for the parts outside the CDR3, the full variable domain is KAGVTQTPRYLIKTRGQQVTLSCSPISGHRSVSWYQQTPGQGLQFLFEYFSETQRNKGNFPGRFSGRQFSNSRSEMNVSTLELGDSALYLCASSPPLGEEIDTQYFGPGTRLTVL.

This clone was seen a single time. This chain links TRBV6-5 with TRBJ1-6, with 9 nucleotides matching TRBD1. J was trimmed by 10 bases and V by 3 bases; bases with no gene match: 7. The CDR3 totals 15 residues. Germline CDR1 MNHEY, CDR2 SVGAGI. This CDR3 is CASSYRDRAKSPLHF. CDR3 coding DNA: TGTGCCAGCAGTTATCGGGACAGGGCTAAGTCACCCCTCCACTTT.

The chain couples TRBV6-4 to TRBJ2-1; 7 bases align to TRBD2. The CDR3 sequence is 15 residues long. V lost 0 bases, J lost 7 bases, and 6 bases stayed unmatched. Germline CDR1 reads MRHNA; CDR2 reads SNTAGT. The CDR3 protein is CASSDSWEGGNEQFF. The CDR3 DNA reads TGTGCCAGCAGTGACTCTTGGGAGGGTGGGAATGAGCAGTTCTTC.